Listed below are T cell receptor beta chains from one sample, sequenced in a study of regulatory T cells in long-lasting Graves disease. TCRdb reprocessed the multiplex PCR reads with MiXCR, giving one entry per CDR3 protein. The table has 600,000 to 650,000 distinct CDR3 sequences, about 15% seen once. The same data also contributed to another study, on T cells in Graves' hyperthyroidism and ophthalmopathy.

The starting material was peripheral blood mononuclear cells (PBMCs), obtained at new diagnosis, from a patient treated with antithyroid drugs. Receptor source: a woman under 40 with Graves disease. CDR3s leave out the opening cysteine and the closing phenylalanine or tryptophan. Only some rows state a clone size, as once, few, many or a class for expanded clones.

abundance	v_gene	CDR3aa
NA	TRBV9	ASSVDIYSGNTIY
many	TRBV5-1	ASSFGQGPPSTEAF
many	TRBV7-3	ASSSGQGHTEAF
many	TRBV2	ASDGTGGGYGYT
once	TRBV27	ASSLLAPGLAGDTQY
many	TRBV6-1	ARRTSGRSGELF
NA	TRBV10-3	AISTRWRTRTNTEAF
NA	TRBV12-3/TRBV12-4	ASSPTGATDGYT
NA	TRBV30	AWGAGRSTGELF
NA	TRBV29-1	SVEDNLAGNFYEQY
many	TRBV29-1	SVVLAGQGDYEQY
few	TRBV6-1	ASRADWGSGNTIY
few	TRBV6-1	ASSRVAKNIQY
many	TRBV2	ASSKEGGVQETQY
NA	TRBV6-5	ASSYFSGSTEQY
many	TRBV29-1	SVSKGNQPQH
many	TRBV2	ASSLVPGNYGYT
many	TRBV28	ASSLIAEDYGYT
many	TRBV19	ASSLNSEPRRTEAF
few	TRBV5-1	ASSLGQVVYEQY
many	TRBV5-1	ASSSQERPNEQF
NA	TRBV6-1	ASSETRTGGGYT
many	TRBV20-1	SAGTSGVTYEQY
NA	TRBV30	AIQQGALDQPQH
few	TRBV7-9	ASSLKGQGDFGYT
NA	TRBV18	ASSPVDWYTDTQY
NA	TRBV28	ASSLRRARDIQY
few	TRBV27	ASSDTGLAKNIQY